The 24 T cell receptor beta chains presented below share a single source sample, sequenced in a study of glioma-infiltrating T cells. The iRepertoire nested amplicon-rescue multiplex PCR amplified TCR alpha and beta CDR3s from RNA. TCRdb re-called the multiplex PCR reads with MiXCR, one entry per CDR3 protein. The sample shows about 190,000 distinct CDR3 sequences, around 32% of them seen only once. Sequencing was done on a sample of glioma tissue, nonneoplastic brain tissue, or PBMCs (not recorded which). All receptors derive from a human donor with low-grade glioma or glioblastoma, undergoing nonglioma brain surgery, or in good health (not recorded which).

This clonotype came up many times. The V and J genes are TRBV29-1 and TRBJ2-5, with TRBD2 identical over 7 bases. The junction had 10 bases not matched to a gene; V was cut back by 7 bases and J by 5 bases. The germline CDR1 and CDR2 sequences are SQVTM and ANQGSEA. The CDR3 contains 13 residues. The chain's CDR3 is CSAGGEAGETQYF. Here the CDR3 DNA reads TGCAGCGCTGGGGGGGAGGCTGGTGAGACCCAGTACTTC.

This clonotype appeared many times. This chain joins TRBV7-2 and TRBJ1-1; 9 bases align to TRBD1. This CDR3 contains 14 residues. Trimming at V came to 6 bases and at J to 3 bases, leaving 5 bases not matched to a gene. Germline V gives CDR1 SGHTA, CDR2 FQGNSA. In nucleotides, the CDR3 is TGTGCCAGCAGAACAGGGGGCGGCCACACTGAAGCTTTCTTT. This gives the protein CASRTGGGHTEAFF.

As concerns this clonotype: With a much larger clone just one base away, this may be a read error. V and J are TRBV12-3 or TRBV12-4 and TRBJ2-3, with TRBD2 matching 10 bases. There are 15 residues in the CDR3. The CDR3 region is CAGSFQTSGTDTQYF. CDR3 nucleotide sequence: TGTGCCGGCAGTTTCCAGACTAGCGGGACAGATACGCAGTATTTT.

The V gene is TRBV30, the J gene TRBJ2-1; the D gene is possibly TRBD1 (5 bases). The CDR3 totals 12 residues. Trimming removed 3 bases at V and 9 bases at J, with 12 bases between. Germline V lookup: CDR1 GTSNPN, CDR2 SVGIG (reference sequence). The CDR3 nucleotides are TGTGCCTGGAGGGATAGGGGTGGTGAGCAGTTCTTC. Its protein product is CAWRDRGGEQFF.

The rearrangement joins TRBV6-5 to TRBJ2-1; tentatively, D is TRBD2 (6 bases). Germline V CDR1 and CDR2: MNHEY, SVGAGI. The CDR3 loop spans 13 amino acids. Trimming took 7 bases from V and 4 from J, leaving 11 bases between them. Here the CDR3 reads CASIWGLYNEQFF. In nucleotides, the CDR3 is TGTGCCAGCATTTGGGGACTTTACAATGAGCAGTTCTTC.

The chain couples TRBV5-1 to TRBJ2-3, with 7 bases lining up with TRBD2. This CDR3 is 15 amino acids long. V was clipped by 5 bases and J by 3 bases; unmatched bases: 9. CDR1 is SGHRS, CDR2 YFSETQ, per germline. This CDR3 reads CASRGRGRGTDTQYF. CDR3 nucleotides: TGCGCCAGCAGGGGTCGCGGGAGAGGTACAGATACGCAGTATTTT. The full variable domain, completed using reference TRBV5-1 and TRBJ2-3, is KAGVTQTPRYLIKTRGQQVTLSCSPISGHRSVSWYQQTPGQGLQFLFEYFSETQRNKGNFPGRFSGRQFSNSRSEMNVSTLELGDSALYLCASRGRGRGTDTQYFGPGTRLTVL.

Only a few counts were recorded for this clonotype. The genes are TRBV7-9 and TRBJ2-7, with 13 bases identical to TRBD2. Germline lookup yields CDR1 SEHNR and CDR2 FQNEAQ (reference sequence). After removal of 4 bases from V and 2 bases from J, the junction contained 5 bases not matched to a gene. This CDR3 is built from 16 residues. CDR3 sequence (DNA): TGTGCCAGCAGCTCGGGACTAGCGGGAAATCCCTACGAGCAGTACTTC. The encoded protein is CASSSGLAGNPYEQYF.

This clonotype occurred many times. The chain couples TRBV4-1 to TRBJ2-5; TRBD1 agrees at 9 bases. Per germline, CDR1 MGHRA and CDR2 YSYEKL. V shed 3 bases, J shed 4 bases, and the junction held 3 bases outside the gene matches. The CDR3 length is 14 residues. The CDR3, as DNA: TGCGCCAGCAGCCACCCGGGACAGGGAGAGACCCAGTACTTC. It yields the protein CASSHPGQGETQYF.

The count of this clonotype is one. A read error is possible here, since a much larger clone lies one base away. This chain connects TRBV12-3 or TRBV12-4 to TRBJ2-7; TRBD1 is a possible D gene (5 bases). V gave up 3 bases and J gave up 7 bases, with 19 bases separating them. The CDR3 has 15 residues. The CDR3 DNA reads as TGTGCCAGCAGTTTCTCGACAAGGGGTTACAATGAGCAGTACTTC. Its translation is CASSFSTRGYNEQYF.

This clonotype showed up just a few times. V usage is TRBV14 and J usage is TRBJ2-1; 7 bases agree with TRBD2. Germline V lookup: CDR1 SGHDN, CDR2 FVKESK. The CDR3 length is 18 residues. V trimming: 4 bases; J trimming: 3 bases; junction bases outside the gene matches: 15. The CDR3 sequence is CASSPVVVAGANYNEQFF. CDR3 bases: TGTGCCAGCAGCCCGGTGGTTGTGGCGGGAGCTAACTACAATGAGCAGTTCTTC.

Remarks on this clonotype: As the CDR3 is not closed by the conserved phenylalanine or tryptophan, this likely results from a read error. The V call is TRBV7-9, the J call TRBJ2-3, with 7 bases lining up with TRBD2. The junction had 9 bases not matched to a gene; V was cut back by 1 base and J by 5 bases. Germline V gene sequence: CDR1 SEHNR, CDR2 FQNEAQ (reference sequence). CDR3 length: 16 residues. CDR3 loop: CASSLGTRGLKDTQYV. The CDR3 DNA reads TGTGCCAGCAGCTTAGGGACTAGGGGACTCAAAGATACGCAGTATGTT.

This sequence joins TRBV2 and TRBJ1-2; possible D gene TRBD1, 5 bases. Per the germline V gene, CDR1 is SNHLY and CDR2 is FYNNEI. The CDR3 covers 16 residues. The V end lost 4 bases, the J end lost 4 bases, and 19 bases lay between the germline ends. CDR3 coding DNA: TGTGCCAGCAGTGCCCAACGGGGACCTCAGAGCTATGGCTACACCTTC. It encodes CASSAQRGPQSYGYTF.

A remark on this clonotype: This may be a read error: a much more frequent sequence differs by one nucleotide. The chain joins TRBV19 to TRBJ1-5; no reliable D call. The J call could be wrong; TRBJ2-3 is a better fit for the DNA end. The germline V gene has CDR1 LNHDA and CDR2 SQIVND (reference sequence). CDR3 length: 16 amino acids. The CDR3: CASSMSSWDSNQPQYF. The CDR3 bases are TGTGCCAGTAGTATGTCGTCATGGGATAGCAATCAGCCCCAGTATTTT.

This clonotype was observed many times. CDR3 bases: TGCAGCGCCAAAGGGACAACTAATGAAAAACTGTTTTTT. It yields the protein CSAKGTTNEKLFF. The chain carries TRBV29-1 and TRBJ1-4; D gene ambiguous. Germline loops: CDR1 SQVTM, CDR2 ANQGSEA. Trimming pared 7 bases from V and 0 bases from J, leaving 9 bases between. This CDR3 has 13 amino acids.

This clonotype was detected many times. The chain carries TRBV7-7 and TRBJ2-5, with D hard to call. The CDR3 loop spans 14 amino acids. CDR1 is SSHAT, CDR2 FNYEAQ, per germline (reference sequence). Deletions cut 5 bases from V and 1 base from J, with 11 bases between. CDR3 loop: CASSPGRTQETQYF. The CDR3 DNA is TGTGCCAGCAGCCCCGGACGGACCCAAGAGACCCAGTACTTC.

The CDR3 nucleotides read TGTGCCTGGAGTGTAGGGTCGGACAATGAGCAGTTCTTC. As protein: CAWSVGSDNEQFF. The gene calls are TRBV30 and TRBJ2-1; D remains ambiguous. This CDR3 comprises 13 residues. V was clipped by 0 bases and J by 5 bases, with 8 bases between them. The germline gives CDR1 GTSNPN, CDR2 SVGIG (reference sequence).

To note about this clonotype: Possible read error: a much larger clone is one base away. The chain recombines TRBV11-2 with TRBJ2-3; D is uncertain. Germline V gene sequence: CDR1 SGHAT, CDR2 FQNNGV. Trimming pared 3 bases from V and 4 bases from J, leaving 8 bases between. The CDR3 length is 13 residues. CDR3 in DNA: TGTGCCAGCAGCTTTAGACCCCCAGATACGCAGTATTTT. This codes for CASSFRPPDTQYF.

In its sample, this clonotype was seen many times. The CDR3 is CASSPTGARTDTQYF. CDR3 bases: TGTGCCAGCAGTCCGACAGGGGCTCGCACAGATACGCAGTATTTT. The rearrangement links TRBV6-1 to TRBJ2-3; 8 nucleotides line up with TRBD1. V shed 5 bases and J 1 base; nucleotides not matched to a gene: 5. CDR1 is MNHNS, CDR2 SASEGT, per germline. This CDR3 comprises 15 residues.

This clonotype was seen repeatedly, ten times or more. The rearrangement links TRBV28 to TRBJ1-4; D unclear. Germline CDR1 MDHEN, CDR2 SYDVKM. The CDR3 loop spans 17 amino acids. V shed 3 bases and J shed 10 bases, with 24 bases lying between them. The CDR3 sequence is CASSFFGVPANEGKLFF. As DNA, the CDR3 is TGTGCCAGCAGTTTCTTCGGGGTCCCCGCAAATGAGGGAAAACTGTTTTTT.

This clonotype was found many times. The V call is TRBV6-2 or TRBV6-3, the J call TRBJ2-1; 8 bases align to TRBD2. Germline CDR1 is MNHEY and CDR2 is SVGEGT. There are 15 residues in the CDR3. Trimming removed 1 base from V and 8 bases from J; junction bases left unmatched: 7. CDR3 sequence (DNA): TGTGCCAGCAGTTACTTATCGGGAGGGGCGGATGAGCAGTTCTTC. It translates to CASSYLSGGADEQFF.

This clonotype was observed a handful of times. This chain joins TRBV19 and TRBJ2-3; D unclear. CDR1 LNHDA and CDR2 SQIVND come from the germline V gene (reference sequence). V gave up 6 bases and J gave up 6 bases, with 13 bases separating them. This CDR3 comprises 13 residues. DNA for the CDR3: TGTGCCAGTAGGACAAGACCCACGGATACGCAGTATTTT. Translating it yields CASRTRPTDTQYF.

This clonotype was detected a few times. Being one base from a much bigger clone, this may be a read error. In this CDR3 the conserved last residue, phenylalanine or tryptophan, is missing, so a read error is likely. The chain recombines TRBV2 with TRBJ2-1; TRBD1 is a possible D gene (6 bases). The germline V gene encodes CDR1 SNHLY and CDR2 FYNNEI. V lost 7 bases, J lost 9 bases, and 16 bases lay in between. This CDR3 spans 13 amino acids. In DNA form, the CDR3 reads TGTGCCAGCACCTTCGGACAGAACGGTGAGCAGTTCCTC. Translation: CASTFGQNGEQFL.

This clonotype was detected many times. This sequence joins TRBV9 and TRBJ2-1; D possibly corresponds to TRBD1 (5 bases). CDR3 length: 12 residues. The V and J ends lost 0 bases and 9 bases respectively, with 7 bases between them. Germline V gene lookup returns CDR1 SGDLS and CDR2 YYNGEE. CDR3 in amino acids: CASSVEGLEQFF. The CDR3 DNA is TGTGCCAGCAGCGTAGAGGGGCTTGAGCAGTTCTTC.

With respect to this clonotype: One end of the junction is discordant with germline, which a read error may explain. The chain employs TRBV2 and TRBJ1-2, with a weak D call TRBD1 (5 bases). This CDR3 has 11 residues. Looked up from germline, CDR1 is SNHLY and CDR2 is FYNNEI. Here the CDR3 reads CASSGGGGDTF. CDR3 in DNA: TGTGCCAGCAGTGGCGGGGGTGGCGACACCTTC.